Presented here are 6 T cell receptor beta chains from one specimen sequenced in a study of cytomegalovirus exposure and HLA in healthy donors. Use of 60 Vbeta and 13 Jbeta primers characterized the PCR. The assay was immunoSEQ multiplex PCR, and TCRdb's table has in-frame clones only and misses some. The data contain approximately 140,000 clones, 76% of them singletons. Sequences were obtained from PBMCs. The receptor source for this set is a man aged 35-49 years in good health and CMV-seronegative.

This clone has only a few counts. This chain uses TRBV19 with TRBJ1-2; D might be TRBD1 (6 bases). The CDR3 consists of 13 residues. Germline V gene lookup returns CDR1 LNHDA and CDR2 SQIVND (reference sequence). V gave up 10 bases and J gave up 11 bases, with 23 bases separating them. The CDR3 sequence: CATTEGGGHVYTF. Written as DNA, the CDR3 is TGTGCCACCACAGAGGGGGGAGGGCACGTGTACACCTTC.

This clone was observed a few times. CDR3 nucleotide sequence: TGTGCCAGCAGTGAACCGCACAGGGACGCCAATTCACCCCTCCACTTT. Protein product: CASSEPHRDANSPLHF. This rearrangement joins TRBV2 to TRBJ1-6; tentatively, D is TRBD1 (6 bases). The CDR3 totals 16 residues. Germline V lookup: CDR1 SNHLY, CDR2 FYNNEI. V was clipped by 2 bases and J by 7 bases, with 15 bases between them.

The chain couples TRBV18 to TRBJ2-7; 11 nucleotides agree with TRBD2. Trimming cost V 3 bases and J 5 bases; bases outside gene matches: 6. CDR1 is KGHSH and CDR2 is LQKENI in the germline V gene. CDR3 length: 15 residues. The DNA for the CDR3 is TGTGCCAGCTCACCTCCGGGACTAGCGGACCACGAGCAGTACTTC. It encodes CASSPPGLADHEQYF. Complete variable domain (other parts from reference TRBV18 and TRBJ2-7): NAGVMQNPRHLVRRRGQEARLRCSPMKGHSHVYWYRQLPEEGLKFMVYLQKENIIDESGMPKERFSAEFPKEGPSILRIQQVVRGDSAAYFCASSPPGLADHEQYFGPGTRLTVT.

The V and J genes are TRBV4-1 and TRBJ2-1; possible D gene TRBD2, 5 bases. Per the germline V gene, CDR1 is MGHRA and CDR2 is YSYEKL. The CDR3 spans 14 residues. Trimming took off 4 bases at V and 5 bases at J, with 12 bases between the two ends. The CDR3 here is CASSRGLTNNEQFF. The CDR3 nucleotides read TGCGCCAGCAGCCGAGGGCTAACAAACAATGAGCAGTTCTTC.

This clone has more than one count but fewer than ten. The chain employs TRBV19 and TRBJ2-1, with 11 bases lining up with TRBD1. Germline CDR1 is LNHDA and CDR2 is SQIVND (reference sequence). J gave up 8 bases and V 1 base, and 4 bases lay outside the gene matches. The CDR3 is 15 residues long. CDR3 in DNA: TGTGCCAGTAGTATAGTGGACAGGGGGCTACATGAGCAGTTCTTC. Its protein is CASSIVDRGLHEQFF.

The chain joins TRBV28 to TRBJ2-1; 7 bases fit TRBD1. This CDR3 comprises 16 residues. V shed 0 bases, J shed 0 bases, and the junction held 2 bases outside the gene matches. CDR1 is MDHEN, CDR2 SYDVKM, per germline. CDR3 sequence: CASSLWGQTSYNEQFF. As DNA, the CDR3 is TGTGCCAGCAGTTTATGGGGACAGACCTCCTACAATGAGCAGTTCTTC.